This is a list of T cell receptor beta chains from one sample in a study of shared clonotypes between healthy human individuals. TCRdb's copy holds only in-frame clones and misses some; the assay was immunoSEQ multiplex PCR. The table lists a few hundred thousand clones, 70% to 80% of them singletons. The sample taken for sequencing was PBMCs. The receptors come from a woman between 40 and 55 years old in good health. Some clones in this sample may be carry-over from other donors' samples. Both conserved end residues are part of each CDR3. D genes are given only for firm matches. Not every row has a clone size; where given, it reads once, few, many or a size class.

j_call v_call cdr3_length clone_size d_call cdr3_aa cdr3_nt
TRBJ2-7 TRBV6-6 15 - TRBD1 CASSDRTGPSIEQYF TGTGCCAGCAGCGACCGGACAGGGCCGAGCATCGAGCAGTACTTC
TRBJ2-1 TRBV9 18 - TRBD2 CASSQSVVLAGGPGEQFF TGTGCCAGCAGTCAATCCGTCGTACTAGCGGGAGGGCCGGGGGAGCAGTTCTTC
TRBJ2-2 TRBV7-2 14 few - CASSLGGHLGELFF TGTGCCAGCAGCTTAGGAGGACATCTCGGGGAGCTGTTTTTT
TRBJ1-2 TRBV4-1 13 - - CASRQTGEVGYTF TGCGCCAGCAGACAGACGGGGGAAGTTGGCTACACCTTC
TRBJ2-5 TRBV7-2 15 - TRBD2 CASSPPGGLGETQYF TGTGCCAGCAGCCCCCCGGGGGGGCTCGGCGAGACCCAGTACTTC
TRBJ1-2 TRBV6-6 15 - - CASSYAGQLNYGYTF TGTGCCAGCAGTTACGCCGGACAGCTTAACTATGGCTACACCTTC
TRBJ2-7 TRBV14 13 - - CASSRTWAYEQYF TGTGCCAGCAGCCGTACCTGGGCCTACGAGCAGTACTTC
TRBJ1-1 TRBV10-3 13 - - CASVQSGNTEAFF TGTGCCAGCGTCCAGAGCGGGAACACTGAAGCTTTCTTT
TRBJ1-1 TRBV4-2 14 - - CASSHLGAPREAFF TGTGCCAGCAGCCATCTGGGGGCGCCCCGTGAAGCTTTCTTT
TRBJ1-1 TRBV18 15 once - CASSPNREVNTEAFF TGTGCCAGCTCACCCAACAGAGAAGTGAACACTGAAGCTTTCTTT
TRBJ1-4 TRBV28 14 - - CASSVRGTNEKLFF TGTGCCAGCAGCGTCAGGGGAACTAATGAAAAACTGTTTTTT
TRBJ1-4 TRBV9 15 - - CASSVAPDGNEKLFF TGTGCCAGCAGCGTAGCCCCCGACGGAAATGAAAAACTGTTTTTT
TRBJ2-3 TRBV29-1 11 - - CSVVDPDTQYF TGCAGCGTTGTGGACCCAGATACGCAGTATTTT
TRBJ1-1 TRBV12-5 13 many - CASGLGPNTEAFF TGTGCTAGTGGTTTGGGACCGAACACTGAAGCTTTCTTT
TRBJ2-7 TRBV4-1 16 - - CASSQAPPDSSYEQYF TGCGCCAGCAGCCAAGCTCCGCCGGACTCCTCCTACGAGCAGTACTTC
TRBJ2-7 TRBV29-1 14 - TRBD1 CSVGDRGPLYEQYF TGCAGCGTTGGAGACAGGGGTCCCTTGTACGAGCAGTACTTC
TRBJ1-2 TRBV4-3 15 - - CASSPRPGSAYGYTF TGCGCCAGCAGCCCCCGCCCGGGGAGTGCATATGGCTACACCTTC
TRBJ1-1 TRBV5-1 17 once TRBD1 CASSYAPGQGDYTEAFF TGCGCCAGCAGCTACGCACCGGGACAGGGAGATTACACTGAAGCTTTCTTT
TRBJ1-4 TRBV29-1 13 few TRBD1 CSAKLTGLEKLFF TGCAGCGCCAAACTGACAGGGTTAGAAAAACTGTTTTTT
TRBJ2-3 TRBV6-1 12 - - CASSVMTNTQYF TGTGCCAGCAGTGTGATGACGAATACGCAGTATTTT
TRBJ1-2 TRBV5-1 15 - TRBD1 CASSLWTGGDYGYTF TGCGCCAGCAGCTTGTGGACAGGGGGCGACTATGGCTACACCTTC
TRBJ1-2 TRBV4-1 16 few TRBD1 CASSARDREWNYGYTF TGCGCCAGCAGCGCCCGGGACAGGGAGTGGAACTATGGCTACACCTTC
TRBJ2-7 TRBV27 14 few TRBD2 CASSLSGLAGGEYF TGTGCCAGCAGTTTATCGGGACTAGCGGGAGGGGAGTACTTC
TRBJ2-3 TRBV5-1 19 - TRBD2 CASSGLAGGPGGGTDTQYF TGCGCCAGCAGCGGCCTAGCGGGCGGGCCCGGGGGGGGCACAGATACGCAGTATTTT
TRBJ1-6 TRBV27 13 - - CASRGVPDSPLHF TGTGCCAGCAGAGGGGTGCCGGATTCGCCCCTCCACTTT
TRBJ2-5 TRBV7-2 14 - - CASSPTSLQETQYF TGTGCCAGCAGCCCGACAAGCCTCCAAGAGACCCAGTACTTC
TRBJ2-7 TRBV29-1 15 - TRBD1 CSVEGRAGGSYEQYF TGCAGCGTTGAGGGAAGGGCAGGGGGTTCCTACGAGCAGTACTTC
TRBJ1-1 TRBV5-4 15 - - CASSLVGTLNTEAFF TGTGCCAGCAGCTTGGTTGGAACCCTGAACACTGAAGCTTTCTTT
TRBJ1-5 TRBV2 14 - TRBD1 CASSGTGGNQPQHF TGTGCCAGCAGTGGGACAGGGGGCAATCAGCCCCAGCATTTT
TRBJ2-7 TRBV7-9 14 few - CASSLAASSYEQYF TGTGCCAGCAGCTTAGCAGCCAGCTCCTACGAGCAGTACTTC
TRBJ2-7 TRBV7-9 11 - - CASSLQYEQYF TGTGCCAGCAGCTTGCAATACGAGCAGTACTTC
TRBJ1-5 TRBV9 17 few TRBD1 CASSVLRRKGAGEPQHF TGTGCCAGCAGCGTATTACGGCGGAAGGGGGCGGGGGAGCCCCAGCATTTT
TRBJ1-3 TRBV27 15 - - CASSPRTGSGNTIYF TGTGCCAGCAGTCCTCGTACCGGCTCTGGAAACACCATATATTTT
TRBJ2-1 TRBV27 15 - - CASSPGLTSYNEQFF TGTGCCAGCAGTCCTGGACTCACCTCCTACAATGAGCAGTTCTTC
TRBJ1-2 TRBV7-3 14 few TRBD1 CASSKGAGLDGYTF TGTGCCAGCAGCAAGGGGGCGGGCCTGGATGGCTACACCTTC
TRBJ2-7 TRBV11-2 18 - TRBD1 CASSIINRGRGVPYEQYF TGTGCCAGCAGCATTATTAACAGGGGGCGAGGGGTCCCCTACGAGCAGTACTTC
TRBJ2-3 TRBV9 14 few - CASSRRGVTDTQYF TGTGCCAGCAGCCGAAGGGGAGTCACAGATACGCAGTATTTT
TRBJ1-5 TRBV5-4 15 - - CASSLGGAVNQPQHF TGTGCCAGCAGCTTGGGGGGGGCGGTCAACCAGCCCCAGCATTTT
TRBJ1-3 TRBV19 16 - - CASIGVAGTSGNTIYF TGTGCCAGTATAGGGGTAGCGGGAACCTCTGGAAACACCATATATTTT
TRBJ2-7 TRBV15 13 - TRBD1 CATSRGTGWEQYF TGTGCCACCAGCAGAGGGACAGGGTGGGAGCAGTACTTC
TRBJ1-4 TRBV30 15 - TRBD1 CAWSQPGQGLEKLFF TGTGCCTGGAGTCAGCCGGGACAGGGACTAGAAAAACTGTTTTTT
TRBJ2-2 TRBV7-2 15 - TRBD1 CASSTRQGYTGELFF TGTGCCAGCAGCACTAGACAGGGGTACACCGGGGAGCTGTTTTTT